Listed below are T cell receptor beta chains from one sample, sequenced in a study of technical replicates of blood from a few donors. Sequencing used immunoSEQ multiplex PCR; TCRdb keeps in-frame clones, though not all of them. The table lists about 80,000 clones, under 99% of them singletons. Material: T cells isolated from PBMCs. These receptors originate from a human donor in good health. Each CDR3 is given with its conserved first and last residue.

v_call: TRBV11-2; cdr3_aa: CASSLGPQGMTDTQYF
v_call: TRBV4-1; cdr3_aa: CASRRIPEQAYTEAFF
v_call: TRBV4-2; cdr3_aa: CASSHGLAGGLPQYF
v_call: TRBV27; cdr3_aa: CASSGQGTNYEQYF
v_call: TRBV7-9; cdr3_aa: CASSQRAGTGEAFF
v_call: TRBV4-1; cdr3_aa: CASSRGQPNTEAFF
v_call: TRBV4-1; cdr3_aa: CASSQEAGSSYNEQFF
v_call: TRBV25-1; cdr3_aa: CASSDEREISYEQYF
v_call: TRBV6-6; cdr3_aa: CASSLDSVFEAFF
v_call: TRBV28; cdr3_aa: CASSLTGQSQLF
v_call: TRBV30; cdr3_aa: CAWGGPLNTGELFF
v_call: TRBV5-4; cdr3_aa: CASSLVGRERDYEQYF
v_call: TRBV30; cdr3_aa: CAWPDWNTGELFF
v_call: TRBV7-2; cdr3_aa: CASSLNWGPYEQYF
v_call: TRBV28; cdr3_aa: CASTEAGANYNEQFF
v_call: TRBV27; cdr3_aa: CASSMGAGPYEQYF
v_call: TRBV30; cdr3_aa: CACVLYSEAFF
v_call: TRBV18; cdr3_aa: CASSPDYSGTFTYEQYF
v_call: TRBV6-1; cdr3_aa: CASRHPGQNSYEQYF
v_call: TRBV5-4; cdr3_aa: CASSSNRDRVTDTQYF
v_call: TRBV4-1; cdr3_aa: CASSQSRDRGLAFF
v_call: TRBV29-1; cdr3_aa: CSVTGQGAYEQYF
v_call: TRBV30; cdr3_aa: CAWSATGTGGRYSLEKLFF
v_call: TRBV29-1; cdr3_aa: CSVEAISGSQETQYF
v_call: TRBV19; cdr3_aa: CASSIVGQGVNTQYF
v_call: TRBV7-9; cdr3_aa: CASSLEWTARNTIYF
v_call: TRBV4-2; cdr3_aa: CASSQRDSFTDTQYF
v_call: TRBV19; cdr3_aa: CASSILGVRHQPQHF
v_call: TRBV28; cdr3_aa: CASKQSPATNEKLFF
v_call: TRBV9; cdr3_aa: CASSPNEVVNTGELFF
v_call: TRBV29-1; cdr3_aa: CSVETGIRYEQYF
v_call: TRBV18; cdr3_aa: CASSPPRSGETQYF
v_call: TRBV9; cdr3_aa: CASSGTGFQPQHF
v_call: TRBV5-1; cdr3_aa: CASSRDRVGETQYF
v_call: TRBV27; cdr3_aa: CASSLGVAGGLNTQYF
v_call: TRBV7-9; cdr3_aa: CASSLVIQARNQPQHF
v_call: TRBV9; cdr3_aa: CASSVDYGQPQHF
v_call: TRBV13; cdr3_aa: CASSTDRISTDTQYF
v_call: TRBV11-2; cdr3_aa: CASSIWTGSSEKLFF
v_call: TRBV5-4; cdr3_aa: CASSFNFYEQYF
v_call: TRBV19; cdr3_aa: CASTGLDSGYTF
v_call: TRBV27; cdr3_aa: CASIGTSGRKQETQYF
v_call: TRBV27; cdr3_aa: CASSLSTGTEAFF
v_call: TRBV2; cdr3_aa: CASSEAVTGLTDTQYF
v_call: TRBV19; cdr3_aa: CASSRTGVSGANVLTF
v_call: TRBV5-1; cdr3_aa: CASSPNRAGDTQYF
v_call: TRBV19; cdr3_aa: CASSILGQGHGYTF
v_call: TRBV18; cdr3_aa: CASSGLAGDTQYF
v_call: TRBV28; cdr3_aa: CASSPHLGGRMNTEAFF
v_call: TRBV7-9; cdr3_aa: CASSPDWRDYGYTF
v_call: TRBV30; cdr3_aa: CAWGGTGLEPQHF
v_call: TRBV4-3; cdr3_aa: CASSQDPPSGSYNEQFF
v_call: TRBV9; cdr3_aa: CASSVTEYNEQFF
v_call: TRBV5-1; cdr3_aa: CASSHSGGRGDTQYF